The rows below give T cell receptor beta chains drawn from one sample of a study of blood T cell repertoires in COVID-19. The assay was immunoSEQ multiplex PCR, and TCRdb's table has in-frame clones only and misses some. The table includes tens of thousands of clones, under 90% detected once. The sequencing input was peripheral blood. These receptor sequences come from a man in his sixties with COVID-19, enrolled during active disease. Each CDR3 is given with its conserved first and last residue. D genes are given only for firm matches. The size entry is marked missing in some rows and otherwise reads once, few, many or a size class.

V gene: TRBV2
D gene: NA
clone size: NA
J gene: TRBJ1-1
CDR3 protein: CASTVSGNTEAFF
CDR3 DNA: TGTGCCAGCACCGTCAGCGGGAACACTGAAGCTTTCTTT

V gene: TRBV9
D gene: NA
clone size: NA
J gene: TRBJ2-1
CDR3 protein: CASSVVPLDAGNEQFF
CDR3 DNA: TGTGCCAGCAGCGTAGTACCGTTGGATGCGGGGAATGAGCAGTTCTTC

V gene: TRBV30
D gene: TRBD1
clone size: NA
J gene: TRBJ2-2
CDR3 protein: CAWSVQGALGGGELFF
CDR3 DNA: TGTGCCTGGAGTGTTCAGGGGGCGCTTGGTGGCGGGGAGCTGTTTTTT

V gene: TRBV7-9
D gene: TRBD1
clone size: NA
J gene: TRBJ2-1
CDR3 protein: CASSSGTELYNEQFF
CDR3 DNA: TGTGCCAGCAGCTCCGGGACAGAGTTGTACAATGAGCAGTTCTTC

V gene: TRBV28
D gene: NA
clone size: few
J gene: TRBJ2-5
CDR3 protein: CASRELRGSETQYF
CDR3 DNA: TGTGCCAGCAGGGAATTGCGGGGCAGTGAGACCCAGTACTTC

V gene: TRBV5-1
D gene: TRBD1
clone size: NA
J gene: TRBJ2-1
CDR3 protein: CASSLSAGTGIYEQFF
CDR3 DNA: TGCGCCAGCAGCTTATCAGCCGGGACAGGGATCTATGAGCAGTTCTTC

V gene: TRBV5-4
D gene: TRBD2
clone size: NA
J gene: TRBJ2-5
CDR3 protein: CASSATSGRDETQYF
CDR3 DNA: TGTGCCAGCAGCGCAACTAGCGGGAGGGACGAGACCCAGTACTTC

V gene: TRBV5-5
D gene: NA
clone size: NA
J gene: TRBJ2-1
CDR3 protein: CASRSGTPVNEQFF
CDR3 DNA: TGTGCCAGCAGATCCGGGACACCGGTCAATGAGCAGTTCTTC

V gene: TRBV7-2
D gene: NA
clone size: NA
J gene: TRBJ1-2
CDR3 protein: CASSAPLFAPGGRGYTF
CDR3 DNA: TGTGCCAGCAGCGCACCACTTTTCGCCCCTGGGGGCCGGGGCTACACCTTC

V gene: TRBV11-2
D gene: TRBD2
clone size: NA
J gene: TRBJ2-3
CDR3 protein: CASSSPGLAGADTQYF
CDR3 DNA: TGTGCCAGCAGCTCCCCTGGACTAGCGGGAGCAGATACGCAGTATTTT

V gene: TRBV18
D gene: NA
clone size: NA
J gene: TRBJ2-3
CDR3 protein: CASSLKDTQYF
CDR3 DNA: TGTGCCAGCTCACTCAAAGATACGCAGTATTTT

V gene: TRBV10-3
D gene: NA
clone size: NA
J gene: TRBJ1-2
CDR3 protein: CAISESTGPNYGYTF
CDR3 DNA: TGTGCCATCAGTGAGTCAACAGGGCCTAACTATGGCTACACCTTC

V gene: TRBV7-2
D gene: TRBD2
clone size: few
J gene: TRBJ2-2
CDR3 protein: CASSRGTSGRRVSGELFF
CDR3 DNA: TGTGCCAGCAGCAGAGGGACTAGCGGGAGGCGGGTGTCCGGGGAGCTGTTTTTT

V gene: TRBV28
D gene: NA
clone size: NA
J gene: TRBJ2-2
CDR3 protein: CASSPSLSQAGELFF
CDR3 DNA: TGTGCCAGCAGCCCATCTTTAAGTCAGGCAGGGGAGCTGTTTTTT

V gene: TRBV6-6
D gene: TRBD1
clone size: NA
J gene: TRBJ1-2
CDR3 protein: CASSYHPGTGNYGYTF
CDR3 DNA: TGTGCCAGCAGTTACCATCCCGGGACAGGGAACTATGGCTACACCTTC

V gene: TRBV11-2
D gene: TRBD1
clone size: NA
J gene: TRBJ1-1
CDR3 protein: CASSFDRDSEAFF
CDR3 DNA: TGTGCCAGCAGCTTTGACCGGGACAGTGAAGCTTTCTTT

V gene: TRBV30
D gene: TRBD1
clone size: few
J gene: TRBJ1-4
CDR3 protein: CAWTLTTGGGEKLFF
CDR3 DNA: TGTGCCTGGACCCTCACTACAGGGGGCGGTGAAAAACTGTTTTTT

V gene: TRBV2
D gene: NA
clone size: NA
J gene: TRBJ1-1
CDR3 protein: CASSYRPNTEAFF
CDR3 DNA: TGTGCCAGCAGTTACAGGCCGAACACTGAAGCTTTCTTT

V gene: TRBV27
D gene: TRBD1
clone size: NA
J gene: TRBJ2-1
CDR3 protein: CASSPLDRGPGNEQFF
CDR3 DNA: TGTGCCAGCAGTCCTTTGGACAGGGGGCCCGGCAATGAGCAGTTCTTC

V gene: TRBV21-1
D gene: NA
clone size: NA
J gene: TRBJ1-4
CDR3 protein: CASSSQQGNEKLFF
CDR3 DNA: TGTGCCAGCAGCTCCCAACAGGGTAATGAAAAACTGTTTTTT

V gene: TRBV27
D gene: NA
clone size: NA
J gene: TRBJ1-1
CDR3 protein: CASSGRLNTEAFF
CDR3 DNA: TGTGCCAGCAGTGGCAGATTGAACACTGAAGCTTTCTTT

V gene: TRBV27
D gene: NA
clone size: once
J gene: TRBJ2-2
CDR3 protein: CASTNRGPSGGGELFF
CDR3 DNA: TGTGCCAGCACCAATAGGGGGCCGTCCGGGGGCGGGGAGCTGTTTTTT

V gene: TRBV27
D gene: NA
clone size: NA
J gene: TRBJ1-1
CDR3 protein: CASSKDSANTEAFF
CDR3 DNA: TGTGCCAGCAGCAAGGACAGCGCGAACACTGAAGCTTTCTTT

V gene: TRBV11-2
D gene: NA
clone size: few
J gene: TRBJ2-3
CDR3 protein: CASSFAAGRTDTQYF
CDR3 DNA: TGTGCCAGCAGCTTTGCGGCAGGGAGGACAGATACGCAGTATTTT

V gene: TRBV25-1
D gene: NA
clone size: NA
J gene: TRBJ2-7
CDR3 protein: CASAVTGLYEQYF
CDR3 DNA: TGTGCCAGCGCAGTGACAGGTCTCTACGAGCAGTACTTC

V gene: TRBV9
D gene: TRBD1
clone size: NA
J gene: TRBJ2-2
CDR3 protein: CASSDRDRATGELFF
CDR3 DNA: TGTGCCAGCAGCGACCGGGACAGGGCAACCGGGGAGCTGTTTTTT

V gene: TRBV19
D gene: TRBD1
clone size: NA
J gene: TRBJ2-7
CDR3 protein: CASSIDGQGARKQYF
CDR3 DNA: TGTGCCAGTAGTATAGACGGACAGGGGGCGCGGAAGCAGTACTTC

V gene: TRBV3-1/TRBV3-2
D gene: TRBD2
clone size: NA
J gene: TRBJ2-7
CDR3 protein: CASSQDRLAGATPPPYEQYF
CDR3 DNA: TGTGCCAGCAGCCAAGATCGCCTAGCGGGAGCTACCCCCCCACCCTACGAGCAGTACTTC

V gene: TRBV30
D gene: NA
clone size: NA
J gene: TRBJ1-4
CDR3 protein: CALPTPGDEKLFF
CDR3 DNA: TGTGCCTTGCCGACACCGGGGGATGAAAAACTGTTTTTT

V gene: TRBV5-1
D gene: NA
clone size: NA
J gene: TRBJ1-3
CDR3 protein: CASSPGGPGNTIYF
CDR3 DNA: TGCGCCAGCAGCCCGGGTGGCCCTGGAAACACCATATATTTT

V gene: TRBV4-2
D gene: TRBD1
clone size: NA
J gene: TRBJ2-7
CDR3 protein: CASSQGGTEVGYEQYF
CDR3 DNA: TGTGCCAGCAGCCAAGGGGGGACAGAGGTGGGCTACGAGCAGTACTTC

V gene: TRBV18
D gene: NA
clone size: NA
J gene: TRBJ2-2
CDR3 protein: CASSPKAGESGELFF
CDR3 DNA: TGTGCCAGCTCACCGAAAGCAGGGGAGTCCGGGGAGCTGTTTTTT

V gene: TRBV6-1
D gene: TRBD1
clone size: NA
J gene: TRBJ2-2
CDR3 protein: CASSEGTGVGTGELFF
CDR3 DNA: TGTGCCAGCAGTGAAGGGACAGGGGTGGGCACCGGGGAGCTGTTTTTT

V gene: TRBV30
D gene: NA
clone size: NA
J gene: TRBJ2-5
CDR3 protein: CAWSVWPAGGETQYF
CDR3 DNA: TGTGCCTGGAGTGTATGGCCAGCAGGGGGGGAGACCCAGTACTTC

V gene: TRBV11-2
D gene: NA
clone size: NA
J gene: TRBJ2-1
CDR3 protein: CASSFLLFGNEQFF
CDR3 DNA: TGTGCCAGCAGCTTCTTACTTTTCGGGAATGAGCAGTTCTTC

V gene: TRBV2
D gene: NA
clone size: NA
J gene: TRBJ1-1
CDR3 protein: CASSHRATEAFF
CDR3 DNA: TGTGCCAGCAGCCACAGGGCCACTGAAGCTTTCTTT

V gene: TRBV5-6
D gene: TRBD1
clone size: NA
J gene: TRBJ1-1
CDR3 protein: CASSLRGSGQGITEAFF
CDR3 DNA: TGTGCCAGCAGCTTGAGGGGTTCGGGACAGGGGATAACTGAAGCTTTCTTT

V gene: TRBV30
D gene: TRBD2
clone size: NA
J gene: TRBJ2-3
CDR3 protein: CAWSTGTSGRASTDTQYF
CDR3 DNA: TGTGCCTGGAGTACGGGGACTAGCGGGAGGGCCTCGACAGATACGCAGTATTTT

V gene: TRBV6-2/TRBV6-3
D gene: TRBD1
clone size: few
J gene: TRBJ1-1
CDR3 protein: CASSVPGQGSNEAFF
CDR3 DNA: TGTGCCAGCAGTGTACCGGGACAGGGATCTAATGAAGCTTTCTTT

V gene: TRBV2
D gene: NA
clone size: few
J gene: TRBJ2-2
CDR3 protein: CASSGNTGELFF
CDR3 DNA: TGTGCCAGCAGCGGGAACACCGGGGAGCTGTTTTTT

V gene: TRBV7-3
D gene: TRBD2
clone size: NA
J gene: TRBJ2-7
CDR3 protein: CASSLSVAGRAVNEQYF
CDR3 DNA: TGTGCCAGCAGCTTAAGTGTCGCCGGGAGGGCCGTGAACGAGCAGTACTTC

V gene: TRBV28
D gene: TRBD2
clone size: once
J gene: TRBJ2-2
CDR3 protein: CASSRLAGGGTGELFF
CDR3 DNA: TGTGCCAGCAGTAGACTAGCGGGAGGAGGCACCGGGGAGCTGTTTTTT

V gene: TRBV25-1
D gene: TRBD1
clone size: NA
J gene: TRBJ1-5
CDR3 protein: CASSETGQNQPQHF
CDR3 DNA: TGTGCCAGCAGTGAGACAGGGCAAAATCAGCCCCAGCATTTT

V gene: TRBV6-2/TRBV6-3
D gene: NA
clone size: NA
J gene: TRBJ1-5
CDR3 protein: CASSPGGRNQPQHF
CDR3 DNA: TGTGCCAGCAGCCCGGGAGGGCGCAATCAGCCCCAGCATTTT

V gene: TRBV5-1
D gene: TRBD1
clone size: NA
J gene: TRBJ2-3
CDR3 protein: CASSPGQGTDTQYF
CDR3 DNA: TGCGCCAGCAGCCCAGGACAGGGAACAGATACGCAGTATTTT

V gene: TRBV10-3
D gene: TRBD2
clone size: NA
J gene: TRBJ2-5
CDR3 protein: CAARTSQIETQYF
CDR3 DNA: TGTGCCGCCAGGACTAGTCAGATCGAGACCCAGTACTTC

V gene: TRBV24-1
D gene: NA
clone size: NA
J gene: TRBJ1-6
CDR3 protein: CATLDSGRENSPLHF
CDR3 DNA: TGTGCCACGCTTGATAGCGGAAGGGAGAATTCACCCCTCCACTTT